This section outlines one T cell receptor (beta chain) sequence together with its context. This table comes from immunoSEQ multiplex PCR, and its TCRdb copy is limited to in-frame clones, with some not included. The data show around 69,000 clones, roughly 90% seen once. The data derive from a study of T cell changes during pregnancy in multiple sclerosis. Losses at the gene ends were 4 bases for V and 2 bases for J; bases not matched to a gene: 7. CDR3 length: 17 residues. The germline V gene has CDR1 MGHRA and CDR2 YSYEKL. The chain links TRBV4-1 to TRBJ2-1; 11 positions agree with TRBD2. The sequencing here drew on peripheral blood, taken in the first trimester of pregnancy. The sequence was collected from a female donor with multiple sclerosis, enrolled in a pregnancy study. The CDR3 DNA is TGCGCCAGCAGCCTATCGACTAGCGGGAATACCTACAATGAGCAGTTCTTC. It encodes CASSLSTSGNTYNEQFF.